This T cell receptor (beta chain) was captured in a study of cytomegalovirus exposure and HLA in healthy donors. Study details: Both the 120 or so validation repertoires and the roughly 620 first-cohort repertoires used the same platform, as reported by a later analysis.

Findings of the study overall: Both high specificity and high sensitivity reportedly marked the classifier's diagnosis of cytomegalovirus status. Overall, around 150 TCR beta chains were annotated as cytomegalovirus-associated.

Clones were read by immunoSEQ multiplex PCR, and TCRdb kept only the in-frame ones, dropping some. The sample includes about 72,000 clones, around 95% of them seen just once. The table lists this clone with a count of one. Antigen specificity is unknown. Trimming shortened V by 5 bases and J by 5 bases, and 5 bases separated the two germline ends. The CDR3 consists of 11 residues. Germline CDR1 is SEHNR and CDR2 is FQNEAQ (reference sequence). The material sequenced was PBMCs. The chain is built from TRBV7-9 and TRBJ2-3; D not certain. The clonotype comes from a woman aged 18-30 years in good health and CMV-seronegative. The CDR3, as DNA: TGTGCCAGCAGCCTCAGAGATACGCAGTATTTT. Its translation is CASSLRDTQYF.